This TCR beta chain was captured by sequencing in a study of PD-1 blockade in classical Hodgkin lymphoma. Time point specified: newly diagnosed, previously untreated cHL patient sample. Magnetic depletion of non-target cells from thawed PBMCs yielded purified CD8+ T cells. The CDR3 has 16 amino acids. The V segment lost 6 bases and the J segment 1 base; nucleotides outside the gene matches: 7. The germline V gene has CDR1 MGHDK and CDR2 SYGVNS. Measured with immunoSEQ multiplex PCR; TCRdb has only the in-frame clones, and not every one. The sample records approximately 9,300 clones, 70% to 90% being singletons.

The sample taken for sequencing was CD8+ T cells from blood. The TCR comes from a human donor with classical Hodgkin lymphoma. The rearrangement uses TRBV25-1 and TRBJ2-2, with 8 bases that match TRBD1. The CDR3 is CASSPVGTGNTGELFF. The CDR3 DNA reads as TGTGCCAGCAGCCCAGTCGGGACAGGGAACACCGGGGAGCTGTTTTTT.